This T cell receptor (beta chain) was recorded in a study of blood T cells in healthy people across ages. Whole-study findings and limits: Using unsorted PBMCs precluded a conclusive naive versus antigen-experienced comparison.

The use of a sample-barcoded 5' primer and a J-beta primer mix characterized a second PCR of roughly 6 to 11 cycles. TCRdb fed the 5' RACE reads into MiXCR, producing one record per CDR3 protein. The table has over 1,500,000 distinct CDR3 sequences, roughly 52% seen once; the top ten hold less than 2.5%. Total RNA extracted from each sample amounted to at least 6 micrograms. CDR1 SGHNT and CDR2 YENEEA come from the germline V gene. The J segment lost 5 bases and the V segment lost 5 bases, leaving 8 bases of the junction unmatched. The CDR3 runs to 14 residues. Comment on this clonotype: What it binds is unknown.

The clonotype originates from a woman in her thirties or forties in good health. The chain couples TRBV11-3 to TRBJ2-7; 8 bases match TRBD1. Sequences were obtained from blood. The CDR3 bases are TGTGCCAGCAGCCAGAAACAGGGGGTCCACGAGCAGTACTTC. It codes for CASSQKQGVHEQYF.